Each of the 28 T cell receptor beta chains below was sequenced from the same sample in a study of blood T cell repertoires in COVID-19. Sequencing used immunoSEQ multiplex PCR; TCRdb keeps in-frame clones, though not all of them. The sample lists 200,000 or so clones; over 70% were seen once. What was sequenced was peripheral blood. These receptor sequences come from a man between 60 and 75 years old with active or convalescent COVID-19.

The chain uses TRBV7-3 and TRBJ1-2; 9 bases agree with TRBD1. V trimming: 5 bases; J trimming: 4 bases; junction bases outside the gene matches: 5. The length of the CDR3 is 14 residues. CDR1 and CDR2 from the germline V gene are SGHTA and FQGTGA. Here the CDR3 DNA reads TGTGCCAGCAGCCCGGGACAGGGAGGCTATGGCTACACCTTC. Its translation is CASSPGQGGYGYTF.

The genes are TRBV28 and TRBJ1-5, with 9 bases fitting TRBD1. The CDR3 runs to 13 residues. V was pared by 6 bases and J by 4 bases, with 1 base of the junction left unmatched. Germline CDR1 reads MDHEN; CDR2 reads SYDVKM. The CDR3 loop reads CASRGTGNQPQHF. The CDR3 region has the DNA TGTGCCAGCAGAGGGACAGGGAATCAGCCCCAGCATTTT.

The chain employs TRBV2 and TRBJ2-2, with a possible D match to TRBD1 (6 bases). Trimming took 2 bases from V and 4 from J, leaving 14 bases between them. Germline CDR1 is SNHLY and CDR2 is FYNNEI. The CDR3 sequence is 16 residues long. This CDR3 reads CASSEMAGVGTGELFF. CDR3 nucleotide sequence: TGTGCCAGCAGTGAAATGGCAGGGGTCGGCACCGGGGAGCTGTTTTTT. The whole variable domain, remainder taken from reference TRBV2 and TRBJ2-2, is EPEVTQTPSHQVTQMGQEVILRCVPISNHLYFYWYRQILGQKVEFLVSFYNNEISEKSEIFDDQFSVERPDGSNFTLKIRSTKLEDSAMYFCASSEMAGVGTGELFFGEGSRLTVL.

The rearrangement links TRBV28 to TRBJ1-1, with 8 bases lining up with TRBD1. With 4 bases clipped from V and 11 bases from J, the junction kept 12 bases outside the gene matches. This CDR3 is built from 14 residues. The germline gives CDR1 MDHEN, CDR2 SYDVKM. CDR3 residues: CASSSILRGRIAFF. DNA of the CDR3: TGTGCCAGCAGTTCTATACTCAGGGGGCGGATCGCTTTCTTT.

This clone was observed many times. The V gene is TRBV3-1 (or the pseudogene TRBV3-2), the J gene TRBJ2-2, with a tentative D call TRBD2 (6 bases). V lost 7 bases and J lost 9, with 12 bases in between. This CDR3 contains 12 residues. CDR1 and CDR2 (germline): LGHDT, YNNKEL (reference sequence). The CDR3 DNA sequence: TGTGCCAGCACCTCTAGCGCGCGGGAGCTGTTTTTT. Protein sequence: CASTSSARELFF.

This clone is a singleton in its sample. The CDR3 sequence is CASSILSPTQPYEQYF. The CDR3 coding sequence is TGTGCCAGTAGTATCCTCTCCCCGACACAACCCTACGAGCAGTACTTC. The V and J genes are TRBV19 and TRBJ2-7; D uncertain. Trimming removed 3 bases from V and 2 bases from J, with 17 bases in between. Germline assignment: CDR1 LNHDA and CDR2 SQIVND (reference sequence). The CDR3 is 16 amino acids. Full variable domain (missing parts from reference TRBV19 and TRBJ2-7): DGGITQSPKYLFRKEGQNVTLSCEQNLNHDAMYWYRQDPGQGLRLIYYSQIVNDFQKGDIAEGYSVSREKKESFPLTVTSAQKNPTAFYLCASSILSPTQPYEQYFGPGTRLTVT.

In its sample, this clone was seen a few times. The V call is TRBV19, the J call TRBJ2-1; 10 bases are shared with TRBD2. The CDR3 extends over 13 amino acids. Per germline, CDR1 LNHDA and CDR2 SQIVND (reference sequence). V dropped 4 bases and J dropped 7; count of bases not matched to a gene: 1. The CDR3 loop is CASSTGLANEQFF. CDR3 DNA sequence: TGTGCCAGTAGTACGGGACTAGCGAATGAGCAGTTCTTC.

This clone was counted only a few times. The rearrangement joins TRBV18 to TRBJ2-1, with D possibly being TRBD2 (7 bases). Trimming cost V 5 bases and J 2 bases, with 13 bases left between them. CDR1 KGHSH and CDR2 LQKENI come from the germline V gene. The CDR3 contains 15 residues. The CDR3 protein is CASSAQGGAYNEQFF. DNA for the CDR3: TGTGCCAGCTCAGCACAGGGAGGGGCCTACAATGAGCAGTTCTTC.

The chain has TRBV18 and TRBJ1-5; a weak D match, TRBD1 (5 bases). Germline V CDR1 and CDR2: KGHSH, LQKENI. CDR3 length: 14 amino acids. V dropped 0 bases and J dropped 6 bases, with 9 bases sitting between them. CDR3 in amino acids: CASSPPQGGQPQHF. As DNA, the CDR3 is TGTGCCAGCTCACCACCTCAGGGAGGTCAGCCCCAGCATTTT.

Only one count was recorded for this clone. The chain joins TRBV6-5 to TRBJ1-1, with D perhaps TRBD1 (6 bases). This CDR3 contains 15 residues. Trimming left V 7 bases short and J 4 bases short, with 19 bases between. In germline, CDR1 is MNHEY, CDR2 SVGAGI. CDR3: CASTPDSEWGTEAFF. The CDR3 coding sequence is TGTGCCAGCACTCCGGACAGTGAGTGGGGCACTGAAGCTTTCTTT.

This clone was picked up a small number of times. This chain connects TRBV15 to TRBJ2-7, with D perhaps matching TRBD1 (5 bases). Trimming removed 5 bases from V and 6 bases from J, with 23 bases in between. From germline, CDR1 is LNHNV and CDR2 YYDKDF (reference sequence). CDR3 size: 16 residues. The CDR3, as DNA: TGTGCCACCAGCGGGGCCTTAGGGCGGACCCTTGGCGAGCAGTACTTC. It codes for CATSGALGRTLGEQYF.

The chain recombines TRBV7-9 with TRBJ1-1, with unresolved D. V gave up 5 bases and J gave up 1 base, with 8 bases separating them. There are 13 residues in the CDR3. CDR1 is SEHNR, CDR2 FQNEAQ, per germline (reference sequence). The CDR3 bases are TGTGCCAGCAGCCTTCGGGGGAACACTGAAGCTTTCTTT. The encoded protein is CASSLRGNTEAFF.

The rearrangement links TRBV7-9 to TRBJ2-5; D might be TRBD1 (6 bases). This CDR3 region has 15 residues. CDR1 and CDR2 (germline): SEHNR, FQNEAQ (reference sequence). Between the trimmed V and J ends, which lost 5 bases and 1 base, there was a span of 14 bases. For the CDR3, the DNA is TGTGCCAGCAGCCCGGACAGTGGTTCCCAAGAGACCCAGTACTTC. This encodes CASSPDSGSQETQYF. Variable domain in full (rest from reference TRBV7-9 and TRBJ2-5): DTGVSQNPRHKITKRGQNVTFRCDPISEHNRLYWYRQTLGQGPEFLTYFQNEAQLEKSRLLSDRFSAERPKGSFSTLEIQRTEQGDSAMYLCASSPDSGSQETQYFGPGTRLLVL.

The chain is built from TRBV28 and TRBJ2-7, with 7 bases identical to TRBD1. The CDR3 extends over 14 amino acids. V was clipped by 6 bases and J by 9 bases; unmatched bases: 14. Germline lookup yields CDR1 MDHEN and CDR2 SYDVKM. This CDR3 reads CASRRQGQATGQYF. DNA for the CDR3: TGTGCCAGCAGGCGTCAAGGACAGGCTACCGGGCAGTACTTC.

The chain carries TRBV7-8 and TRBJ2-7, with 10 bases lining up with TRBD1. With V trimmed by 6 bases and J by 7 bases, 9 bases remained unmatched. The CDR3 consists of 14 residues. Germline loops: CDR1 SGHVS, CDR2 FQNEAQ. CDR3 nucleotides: TGTGCCAGCAGTTACCGGGACAGGGGTTTGGAGCAGTACTTC. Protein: CASSYRDRGLEQYF.

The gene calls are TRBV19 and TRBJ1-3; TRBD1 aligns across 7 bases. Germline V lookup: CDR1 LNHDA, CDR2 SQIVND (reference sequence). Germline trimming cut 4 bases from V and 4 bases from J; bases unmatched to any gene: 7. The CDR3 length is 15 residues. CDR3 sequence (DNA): TGTGCCAGTAGTACCTCGACAGGGCCCGGAAACACCATATATTTT. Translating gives CASSTSTGPGNTIYF.

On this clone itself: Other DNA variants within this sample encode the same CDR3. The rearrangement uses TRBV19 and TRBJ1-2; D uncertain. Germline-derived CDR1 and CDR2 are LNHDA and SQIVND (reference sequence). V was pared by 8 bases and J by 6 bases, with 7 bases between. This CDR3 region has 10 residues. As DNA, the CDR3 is TGTGCCAGTTCCAGAAATGGCTACACCTTC. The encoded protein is CASSRNGYTF.

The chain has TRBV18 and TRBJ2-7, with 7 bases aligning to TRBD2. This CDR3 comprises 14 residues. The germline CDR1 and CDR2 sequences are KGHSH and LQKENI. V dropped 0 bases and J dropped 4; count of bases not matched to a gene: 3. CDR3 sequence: CASSPPSGPYEQYF. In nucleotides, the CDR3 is TGTGCCAGCTCACCACCTAGCGGGCCATACGAGCAGTACTTC.

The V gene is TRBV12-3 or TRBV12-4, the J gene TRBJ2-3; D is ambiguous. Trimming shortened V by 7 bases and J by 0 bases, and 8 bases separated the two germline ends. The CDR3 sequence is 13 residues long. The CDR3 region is CASTLLSTDTQYF. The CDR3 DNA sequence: TGTGCCAGCACCTTACTTAGCACAGATACGCAGTATTTT.

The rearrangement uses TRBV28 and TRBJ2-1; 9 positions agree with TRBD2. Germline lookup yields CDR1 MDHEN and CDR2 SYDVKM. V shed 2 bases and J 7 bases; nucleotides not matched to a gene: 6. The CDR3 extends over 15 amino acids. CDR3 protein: CASSLNSGRKNEQFF. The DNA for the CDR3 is TGTGCCAGCAGTTTAAATAGCGGGAGAAAGAATGAGCAGTTCTTC.

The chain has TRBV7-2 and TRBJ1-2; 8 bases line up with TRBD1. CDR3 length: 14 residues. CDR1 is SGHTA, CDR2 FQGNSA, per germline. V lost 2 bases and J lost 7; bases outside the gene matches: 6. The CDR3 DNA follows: TGTGCCAGCAGCTTACGGGGACAGGTGCTTGGCTACACCTTC. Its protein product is CASSLRGQVLGYTF.

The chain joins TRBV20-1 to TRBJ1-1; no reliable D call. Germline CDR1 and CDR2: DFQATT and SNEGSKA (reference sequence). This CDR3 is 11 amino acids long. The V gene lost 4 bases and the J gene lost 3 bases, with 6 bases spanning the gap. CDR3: CSAMRDTEAFF. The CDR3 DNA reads TGCAGTGCTATGAGGGACACTGAAGCTTTCTTT.

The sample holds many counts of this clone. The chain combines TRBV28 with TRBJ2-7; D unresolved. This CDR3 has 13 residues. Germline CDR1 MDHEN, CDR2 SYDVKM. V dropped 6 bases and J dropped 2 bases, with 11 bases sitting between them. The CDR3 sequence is CASSGAAPYEQYF. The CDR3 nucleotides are TGTGCCAGCAGCGGAGCCGCCCCCTACGAGCAGTACTTC.

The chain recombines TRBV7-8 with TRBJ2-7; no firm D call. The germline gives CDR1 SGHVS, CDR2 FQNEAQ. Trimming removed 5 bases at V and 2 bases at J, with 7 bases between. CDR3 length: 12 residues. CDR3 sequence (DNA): TGTGCCAGCAGCGATACGGCCTACGAGCAGTACTTC. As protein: CASSDTAYEQYF.

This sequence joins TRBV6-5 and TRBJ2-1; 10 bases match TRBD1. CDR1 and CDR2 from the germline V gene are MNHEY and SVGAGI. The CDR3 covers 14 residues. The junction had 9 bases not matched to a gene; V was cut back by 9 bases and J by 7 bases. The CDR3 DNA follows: TGTGCCAGTAGAGACAGGGGGCGCAAGAATGAGCAGTTCTTC. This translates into CASRDRGRKNEQFF.

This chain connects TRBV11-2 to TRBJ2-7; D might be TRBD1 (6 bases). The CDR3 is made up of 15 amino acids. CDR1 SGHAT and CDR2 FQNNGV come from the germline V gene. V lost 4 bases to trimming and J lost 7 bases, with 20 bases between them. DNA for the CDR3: TGTGCCAGCAGCTCTGGGGGCAGTTCCCTGAGGGAGCAGTACTTC. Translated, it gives CASSSGGSSLREQYF.

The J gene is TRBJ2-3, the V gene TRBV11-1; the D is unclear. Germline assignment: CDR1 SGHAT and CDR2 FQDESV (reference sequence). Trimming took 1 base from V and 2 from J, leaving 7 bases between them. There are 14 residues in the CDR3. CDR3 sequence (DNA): TGTGCCAGCAGCTTAGATCGGGTCACAGATACGCAGTATTTT. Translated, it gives CASSLDRVTDTQYF. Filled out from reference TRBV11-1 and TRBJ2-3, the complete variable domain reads EAEVAQSPRYKITEKSQAVAFWCDPISGHATLYWYRQILGQGPELLVQFQDESVVDDSQLPKDRFSAERLKGVDSTLKIQPAELGDSAMYLCASSLDRVTDTQYFGPGTRLTVL.

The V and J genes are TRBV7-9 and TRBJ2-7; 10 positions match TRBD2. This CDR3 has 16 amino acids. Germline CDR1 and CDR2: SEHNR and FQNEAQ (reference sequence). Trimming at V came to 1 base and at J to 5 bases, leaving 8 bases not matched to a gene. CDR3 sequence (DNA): TGTGCCAGCAGCTTAGGGTTTTCGGGACTAGCGAACGAGCAGTACTTC. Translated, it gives CASSLGFSGLANEQYF.